This entry is about one TCR beta chain. The data belong to a study of blood T cell repertoires in COVID-19. This CDR3 has 13 amino acids. V lost 7 bases and J lost 7; bases outside the gene matches: 4. Germline V gives CDR1 LNHDA, CDR2 SQIVND (reference sequence). Measured with immunoSEQ multiplex PCR; TCRdb has only the in-frame clones, and not every one. Of 130,000 or so clones listed, approximately 90% are singletons. This clonotype was sampled from a man aged 45 to 65 with active or convalescent COVID-19. The gene calls are TRBV19 and TRBJ1-6, with 7 bases that match TRBD1. The source material was peripheral blood. CDR3 coding DNA: TGTGCCAGTAAGACAGGGAACAATTCACCCCTCCACTTT. It yields the protein CASKTGNNSPLHF.